These 14 T cell receptor beta chains came from one sample sequenced in a study of metastatic and nonmetastatic thyroid tumors. Nobody among the patients had been given any treatment before thyroid surgery. Via MiXCR, TCRdb re-called the PCR reads. The table records roughly 48,000 clones, roughly a sixth of them present only once. The sample was blood. Source of these receptors: a female donor with papillary thyroid cancer or a benign thyroid nodule (not recorded which). Some clones in this sample may be carry-over from other donors' samples.

This clone was detected ten times or more. The J gene is TRBJ1-1, the V gene TRBV28; D is ambiguous. The germline gives CDR1 MDHEN, CDR2 SYDVKM. V shed 5 bases and J shed 1 base, with 8 bases lying between them. CDR3 length: 13 amino acids. The CDR3 reads CASSELRNTEAFF. The CDR3 coding sequence is TGTGCCAGCAGTGAACTCCGGAACACTGAAGCTTTCTTT.

In its sample, this clone was seen many times. The genes are TRBV19 and TRBJ2-5; TRBD2 aligns across 10 bases. This CDR3 has 15 residues. Losses at the gene ends were 3 bases for V and 5 bases for J; bases not matched to a gene: 6. Germline V gives CDR1 LNHDA, CDR2 SQIVND (reference sequence). CDR3 in amino acids: CASSMEREGRETQYF. The CDR3 DNA follows: TGTGCCAGTAGTATGGAGCGGGAGGGCCGGGAGACCCAGTACTTC. Supplemented by reference TRBV19 and TRBJ2-5, the full variable domain reads DGGITQSPKYLFRKEGQNVTLSCEQNLNHDAMYWYRQDPGQGLRLIYYSQIVNDFQKGDIAEGYSVSREKKESFPLTVTSAQKNPTAFYLCASSMEREGRETQYFGPGTRLLVL.

This clone was recorded many times. The V and J genes are TRBV10-2 and TRBJ1-2; TRBD1 matches 8 bases. This CDR3 region has 13 residues. Trimming at V came to 3 bases and at J to 4 bases, leaving 1 base not matched to a gene. CDR1 and CDR2 from the germline V gene are WSHSY and SAAADI. Written as DNA, the CDR3 is TGCGCCAGCAGTGAAACAGGGGGCTATGGCTACACCTTC. It encodes CASSETGGYGYTF.

This clone was picked up many times. This chain links TRBV29-1 with TRBJ1-4, with D unresolved. V was shortened by 4 bases and J by 5 bases, with 8 bases between the two germline ends. Germline CDR1 is SQVTM and CDR2 is ANQGSEA. The CDR3 consists of 12 residues. The CDR3 region has the DNA TGCAGCGTTGCGGCCCCCAATGAAAAACTGTTTTTT. Protein: CSVAAPNEKLFF.

This clone was picked up many times. The rearrangement uses TRBV5-6 and TRBJ1-2; 10 nucleotides agree with TRBD1. The CDR3 totals 17 residues. Germline V CDR1 and CDR2: SGHDT, YYEEEE. V gave up 1 base and J gave up 0 bases; unmatched junction bases: 6. The CDR3 loop reads CASSLPGTGAPNYGYTF. The CDR3 nucleotides are TGTGCCAGCAGCTTGCCCGGGACAGGGGCGCCTAACTATGGCTACACCTTC.

This clone has a count of ten or more. The rearrangement links TRBV7-9 to TRBJ1-4, with a tentative D call TRBD1 (5 bases). Germline V gene sequence: CDR1 SEHNR, CDR2 FQNEAQ (reference sequence). This CDR3 is 14 amino acids long. Deletions cut 5 bases from V and 8 bases from J, with 15 bases between. The DNA for the CDR3 is TGTGCCAGCAGCGGGGGGATCGGACGGGAAAAACTGTTTTTT. Translation: CASSGGIGREKLFF.

Many counts were recorded for this clone. The chain joins TRBV11-1 to TRBJ1-2; D not certain. Germline CDR1 SGHAT, CDR2 FQDESV (reference sequence). The CDR3 covers 16 residues. The V end lost 1 base, the J end lost 5 bases, and 17 bases lay between the germline ends. CDR3 amino acids: CASSLEGSSKFYGYTF. In nucleotides, the CDR3 is TGTGCCAGCAGCTTAGAGGGCAGCTCCAAATTTTATGGCTACACCTTC.

The genes are TRBV18 and TRBJ2-6; 8 positions match TRBD1. The germline gives CDR1 KGHSH, CDR2 LQKENI. V trimming: 3 bases; J trimming: 1 base; junction bases outside the gene matches: 5. The CDR3 consists of 17 residues. This CDR3 is CASSPRQGISGANVLTF. The CDR3 region has the DNA TGTGCCAGCTCACCGAGACAGGGGATTTCTGGGGCCAACGTCCTGACTTTC.

Ten or more counts support this clone. J is TRBJ1-2 and V is TRBV12-3 or TRBV12-4, with D possibly matching TRBD1 (6 bases). The CDR3 is 13 amino acids. V was pared by 8 bases and J by 4 bases, with 14 bases between. The CDR3 region has the DNA TGTGCCAGCGGCTCAGGGGTCGGCTATGGCTACACCTTC. Amino acids: CASGSGVGYGYTF.

Turning to this clone: Compared with germline, one end of the junction differs, possibly owing to a read error. This chain links TRBV28 with TRBJ2-7; 11 nucleotides line up with TRBD2. CDR1 MDHEN and CDR2 SYDVKM come from the germline V gene. This CDR3 region has 19 residues. DNA for the CDR3: TGTGCCAGCAGCTTTCTACTAGCGGGAGCCCGTTCCGTATCCTACGATCAGTACTTC. Translated: CASSFLLAGARSVSYDQYF. Using reference TRBV28 and TRBJ2-7 for the parts outside the CDR3, the full variable domain is DVKVTQSSRYLVKRTGEKVFLECVQDMDHENMFWYRQDPGLGLRLIYFSYDVKMKEKGDIPEGYSVSREKKERFSLILESASTNQTSMYLCASSFLLAGARSVSYDQYFGPGTRLTVT.

The V gene is TRBV7-8, the J gene TRBJ1-2; a weak D match, TRBD1 (5 bases). The length of the CDR3 is 15 residues. The germline V gene has CDR1 SGHVS and CDR2 FQNEAQ. Trimming stripped 5 bases from V and 4 bases from J, with 17 bases between. This CDR3 is CASSPYGGVSYGYTF. The CDR3 DNA is TGTGCCAGCAGCCCCTATGGGGGAGTCAGCTATGGCTACACCTTC.

The J gene is TRBJ2-3, the V gene TRBV12-3 or TRBV12-4, with TRBD2 matching 10 bases. J was trimmed by 6 bases and V by 4 bases; bases with no gene match: 7. The CDR3 covers 15 residues. CDR3 amino acids: CASSSGLARGDTQYF. The CDR3, as DNA: TGTGCCAGCAGTTCGGGACTAGCGCGAGGTGATACGCAGTATTTT.

This clone was seen at least ten times. The J gene is TRBJ2-3, the V gene TRBV10-2, with 7 bases fitting TRBD2. In germline, CDR1 is WSHSY, CDR2 SAAADI. The CDR3 has 16 amino acids. With V trimmed by 3 bases and J by 0 bases, 6 bases remained unmatched. The CDR3, as DNA: TGCGCCAGCAGTGACGGGGGAGGGCCGAGCACAGATACGCAGTATTTT. This codes for CASSDGGGPSTDTQYF.

By sample share, this clone is medium-sized (0.01 to 0.1%). The rearrangement uses TRBV25-1 and TRBJ2-1, with D possibly being TRBD1 (6 bases). From germline, CDR1 is MGHDK and CDR2 SYGVNS. CDR3 length equals 15 residues. The germline V and J ends were trimmed by 2 bases and 3 bases, with 11 bases remaining between them. The CDR3 here is CASSEGGRDYNEQFF. CDR3 sequence (DNA): TGTGCCAGCAGTGAAGGGGGCCGGGACTACAATGAGCAGTTCTTC.